This TCR beta chain was recovered during a study of identical twins (TCRdb year 2016). With respect to the entire study: The study deep-sequenced TCR alpha and beta repertoires from monozygotic twins, unrelated adults of various ages and cord blood to test whether fetal clonotypes persist. To rule out contamination, the twin experiments were replicated at different times with different library preparation protocols.

General conclusions and limits of the study: Fewer insertions were carried by abundant cord blood beta clonotypes, a similar but weaker trend appeared in young adult naive repertoires, and no such trend appeared in memory repertoires. Zero-insertion analyses could be partly confounded by invariant T cells such as MAIT and iNKT, although diverse VJ usage argued against such confounding for most clonotypes. Conclusions relied on cross-sectional statistical analysis, since the same donors could not be followed over many years. Out-of-frame TCR alpha sharing in monozygotic twins was systematically underestimated by recombination models, whereas sharing between unrelated individuals was in agreement with the recombination models. Compared with coincidental sharing between unrelated individuals, an excess of low generation-probability sequences was observed among out-of-frame TCR alpha sequences shared between twins. In beta out-of-frame sequences, excess twin sharing was weaker, because having fewer shared sequences lowered the signal-to-noise ratio.

Concerning this clonotype itself: Its antigen remains unidentified. No quality values exist for individual bases; no much larger clone is one base distant.

Only healthy Caucasian donors were included. The library was obtained by 5' RACE. TCRdb lists the instrument as Illumina HiSeq 2000. Template switching added a universal primer binding site, and the final cDNA carried a unique molecular identifier that allowed TCR cDNA molecules to be counted accurately. Specific primers in the conserved constant-segment region were used to synthesize first-strand cDNA for TCR alpha and beta chains. To control for contamination, every cDNA library was double barcoded, receiving both a SMART-Mk sample barcode and Illumina barcodes. Two successive PCR steps introduced TruSeq adapter sequences along with Illumina sample barcodes. The TCR alpha and beta cDNA libraries were sequenced on the Illumina HiSeq platform using custom primers. The paper's data handling went like this. Unique molecular identifiers were extracted from raw reads with MiGEC, and CDR3 positions were determined with MiXCR. Recombination models were inferred per individual with the repgenHMM and IGoR tools using an EM algorithm. The tcR package in R was used for shared clonotype analysis, with sharing normalized by the product of cloneset sizes. Out-of-frame nonproductive sequences were analyzed to study raw recombination free of thymic and clonal selection effects. The public sequencing data were trimmed at Q25 with fastp and processed into clonotypes with MiXCR by TCRdb, which kept only in-frame beta chains. Duplicate CDR3 protein sequences are folded into a single record with the most common DNA and genes. These V and J calls rely on TCRdb rather than the paper's analysis. The sample table records 1.5 million to 2 million distinct CDR3 sequences; around 29% of these occur just once. About 0.27% of the sample is held by the ten biggest clonotypes.

V is shortened by 6 bases, J by 3 bases, and the region joining them spans 21 bases. For CDR1 and CDR2, the germline V gene lists LGHNT and FRNRAP. Spanning cysteine to phenylalanine, the CDR3 consists of 16 amino acids. Only the CDR3 part of the read is kept: 48 bases, read in frame from the first base. The sequencing sample was made of cord blood. Recombination connected TRBV12-5 to TRBJ2-7, with TRBD1 tentatively as D gene (6 bases match). The source is a newborn girl in good health. The CDR3 protein: CASGLITPQGDYEQYF. The DNA sequence is as follows: TGTGCTAGTGGCCTTATCACACCACAGGGAGACTACGAGCAGTACTTC.